The 8 T cell receptor beta chains reported below all come from one sample, sequenced in a study of blood T cell repertoires in COVID-19. Clones were read by immunoSEQ multiplex PCR, and TCRdb kept only the in-frame ones, dropping some. This sample yields 95,000 to 100,000 clones, of which 80% to 90% are seen a single time; about 9.9% belongs to the top ten. Material: peripheral blood. These receptors all come from a woman in her thirties with acute or convalescent COVID-19.

The rearrangement uses TRBV5-1 and TRBJ2-7; 7 nucleotides line up with TRBD2. Germline CDR1 is SGHRS and CDR2 is YFSETQ. V dropped 3 bases and J dropped 3; count of bases not matched to a gene: 9. The CDR3 sequence is 15 residues long. This CDR3 reads CASSSGAGSHYEQYF. Written as DNA, the CDR3 is TGCGCCAGCAGCTCGGGAGCGGGGTCTCACTACGAGCAGTACTTC.

The V call is TRBV7-9, the J call TRBJ2-7; a possible D gene is TRBD1 (6 bases). Between the trimmed V and J ends, which lost 5 bases and 2 bases, there was a span of 13 bases. Looked up from germline, CDR1 is SEHNR and CDR2 is FQNEAQ (reference sequence). The CDR3 has 14 residues. CDR3 amino acids: CASSTGILTYEQYF. The CDR3 DNA reads TGTGCCAGCAGCACAGGGATTTTGACCTACGAGCAGTACTTC.

This clone has just a few counts. This chain uses TRBV10-1 with TRBJ2-2, with TRBD1 identical over 7 bases. The CDR3 totals 15 residues. From germline, CDR1 is WNHNN and CDR2 SYGVQD (reference sequence). V lost 2 bases and J lost 0; bases outside the gene matches: 0. CDR3 residues: CASSEGQANTGELFF. CDR3 nucleotide sequence: TGCGCCAGCAGTGAGGGACAGGCGAACACCGGGGAGCTGTTTTTT.

The chain employs TRBV5-6 and TRBJ2-2, with TRBD2 identical over 9 bases. This CDR3 has 16 amino acids. Germline lookup yields CDR1 SGHDT and CDR2 YYEEEE. V shed 0 bases and J 5 bases; nucleotides not matched to a gene: 5. The CDR3 bases are TGTGCCAGCAGCTTGGGAAGCGGGGGGTCAACCGGGGAGCTGTTTTTT. Protein: CASSLGSGGSTGELFF.

The gene calls are TRBV19 and TRBJ1-5; TRBD1 is a possible D gene (6 bases). The germline V and J ends were trimmed by 4 bases and 5 bases, with 15 bases remaining between them. The CDR3 runs to 15 residues. Germline values: CDR1 LNHDA, CDR2 SQIVND (reference sequence). The CDR3 DNA reads as TGTGCCAGTAGTAGGGGGGAGGGGGATTATCAGCCCCAGCATTTT. It specifies CASSRGEGDYQPQHF.

This chain links TRBV20-1 with TRBJ2-4, with D maybe TRBD2 (5 bases). V gave up 3 bases and J gave up 1 base, with 10 bases separating them. This CDR3 is 14 amino acids long. Germline V gene lookup returns CDR1 DFQATT and CDR2 SNEGSKA (reference sequence). In nucleotides, the CDR3 is TGCAGTGCTAGTTTGGGCGGGGCCAAAAACATTCAGTACTTC. Encoded protein: CSASLGGAKNIQYF.

DNA for the CDR3: TGTGCCAGCGCCCGGGGGGGGTCGGAGGCTGAAGCTTTCTTT. This gives the protein CASARGGSEAEAFF. The chain uses TRBV28 and TRBJ1-1; D is possibly TRBD1 (5 bases). V was cut by 8 bases and J by 6 bases, with 19 bases left in between. The CDR3 is 14 residues long. The germline gives CDR1 MDHEN, CDR2 SYDVKM.

The table lists this clone with a count of one. The CDR3 spells CASSIGGYRYNEQFF. The CDR3 DNA is TGTGCCAGCAGTATCGGAGGGTATCGGTACAATGAGCAGTTCTTC. The rearrangement links TRBV3-1 (or the pseudogene TRBV3-2) to TRBJ2-1, with a possible D match to TRBD2 (6 bases). Trimming removed 6 bases from V and 4 bases from J, with 16 bases in between. From germline, CDR1 is LGHDT and CDR2 YNNKEL (reference sequence). The CDR3 is made up of 15 amino acids.